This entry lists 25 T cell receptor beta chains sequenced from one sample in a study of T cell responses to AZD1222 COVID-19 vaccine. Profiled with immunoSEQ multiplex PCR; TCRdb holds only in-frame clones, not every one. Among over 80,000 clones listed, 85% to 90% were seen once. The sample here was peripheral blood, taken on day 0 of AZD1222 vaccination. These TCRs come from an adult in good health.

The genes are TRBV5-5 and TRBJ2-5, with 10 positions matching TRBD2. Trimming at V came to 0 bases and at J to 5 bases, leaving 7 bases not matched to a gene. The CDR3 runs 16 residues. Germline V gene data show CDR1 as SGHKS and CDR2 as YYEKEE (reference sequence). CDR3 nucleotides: TGTGCCAGCAGCTTGGAACTAGCGGGGCCAGGGGAGACCCAGTACTTC. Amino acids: CASSLELAGPGETQYF. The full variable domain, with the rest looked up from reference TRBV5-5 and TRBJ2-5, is DAGVTQSPTHLIKTRGQQVTLRCSPISGHKSVSWYQQVLGQGPQFIFQYYEKEERGRGNFPDRFSARQFPNYSSELNVNALLLGDSALYLCASSLELAGPGETQYFGPGTRLLVL.

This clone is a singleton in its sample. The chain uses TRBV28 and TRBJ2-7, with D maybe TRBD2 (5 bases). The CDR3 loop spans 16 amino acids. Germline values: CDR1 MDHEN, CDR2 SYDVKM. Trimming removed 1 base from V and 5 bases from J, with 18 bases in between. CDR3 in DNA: TGTGCCAGCAGTTTATCGGGGTTTTTCGGGTCCAACGAGCAGTACTTC. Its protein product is CASSLSGFFGSNEQYF.

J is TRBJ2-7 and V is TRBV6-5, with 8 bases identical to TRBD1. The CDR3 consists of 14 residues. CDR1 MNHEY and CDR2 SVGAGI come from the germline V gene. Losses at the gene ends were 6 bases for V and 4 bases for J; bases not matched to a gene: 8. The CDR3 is CASSYWRQGYEQYF. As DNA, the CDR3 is TGTGCCAGCAGCTATTGGAGACAGGGGTACGAGCAGTACTTC.

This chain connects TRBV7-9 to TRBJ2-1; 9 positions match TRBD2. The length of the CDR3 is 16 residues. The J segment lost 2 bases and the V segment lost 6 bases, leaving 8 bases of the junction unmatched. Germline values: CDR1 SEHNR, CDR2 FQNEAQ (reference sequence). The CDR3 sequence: CASREGGGRAYNEQFF. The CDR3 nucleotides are TGTGCCAGCAGGGAAGGCGGCGGGAGGGCCTACAATGAGCAGTTCTTC.

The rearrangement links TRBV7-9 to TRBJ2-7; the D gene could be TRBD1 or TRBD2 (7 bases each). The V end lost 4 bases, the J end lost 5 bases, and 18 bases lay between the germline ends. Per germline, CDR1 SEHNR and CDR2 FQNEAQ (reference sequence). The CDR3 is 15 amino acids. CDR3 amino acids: CASSSPRGGPNEQYF. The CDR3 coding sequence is TGTGCCAGCAGCTCCCCCAGGGGGGGGCCGAACGAGCAGTACTTC.

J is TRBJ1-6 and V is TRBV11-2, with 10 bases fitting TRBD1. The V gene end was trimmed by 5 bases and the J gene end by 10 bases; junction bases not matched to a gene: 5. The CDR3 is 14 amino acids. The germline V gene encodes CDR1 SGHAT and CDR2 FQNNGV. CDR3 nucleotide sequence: TGTGCCAGCAGCCTTGGACAGGGGGGATCACCCCTCCACTTT. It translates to CASSLGQGGSPLHF.

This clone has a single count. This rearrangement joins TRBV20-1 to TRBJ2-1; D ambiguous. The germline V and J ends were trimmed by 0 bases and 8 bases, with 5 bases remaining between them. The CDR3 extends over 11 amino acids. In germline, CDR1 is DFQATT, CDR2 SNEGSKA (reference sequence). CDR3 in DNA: TGCAGTGCTAGAGATCAAGATGAGCAGTTCTTC. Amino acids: CSARDQDEQFF.

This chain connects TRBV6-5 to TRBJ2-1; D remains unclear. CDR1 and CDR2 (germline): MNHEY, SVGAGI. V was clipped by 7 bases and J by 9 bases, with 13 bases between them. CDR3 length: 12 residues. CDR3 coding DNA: TGTGCCAGCACGATCGAGGTTGCTGAGCAGTTCTTC. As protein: CASTIEVAEQFF.

The CDR3 loop is CASSPSGEETQYF. The CDR3 nucleotides read TGCGCCAGCAGCCCTAGCGGGGAGGAGACCCAGTACTTC. The chain uses TRBV5-1 and TRBJ2-5, with 9 bases aligning to TRBD2. Germline assignment: CDR1 SGHRS and CDR2 YFSETQ. The CDR3 is 13 amino acids. With 4 bases clipped from V and 5 bases from J, the junction kept 3 bases outside the gene matches.

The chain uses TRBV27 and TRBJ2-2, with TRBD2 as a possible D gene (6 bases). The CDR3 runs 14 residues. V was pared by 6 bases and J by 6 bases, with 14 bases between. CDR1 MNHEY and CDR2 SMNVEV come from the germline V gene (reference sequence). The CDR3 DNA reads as TGTGCCAGCAGCAAATTAGCGGTCCCCGGGGAGCTGTTTTTT. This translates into CASSKLAVPGELFF.

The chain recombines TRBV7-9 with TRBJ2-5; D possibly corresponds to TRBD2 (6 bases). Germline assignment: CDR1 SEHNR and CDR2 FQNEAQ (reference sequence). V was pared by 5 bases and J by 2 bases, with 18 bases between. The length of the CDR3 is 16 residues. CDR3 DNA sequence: TGTGCCAGCAGCGACTGGGGGACTCCATATCAAGAGACCCAGTACTTC. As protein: CASSDWGTPYQETQYF.

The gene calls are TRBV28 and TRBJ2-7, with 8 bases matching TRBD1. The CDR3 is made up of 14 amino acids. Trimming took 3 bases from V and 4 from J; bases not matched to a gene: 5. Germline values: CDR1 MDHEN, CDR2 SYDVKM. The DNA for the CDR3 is TGTGCCAGCAGTTTCGCCAGGGGGCGGTACGAGCAGTACTTC. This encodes CASSFARGRYEQYF.

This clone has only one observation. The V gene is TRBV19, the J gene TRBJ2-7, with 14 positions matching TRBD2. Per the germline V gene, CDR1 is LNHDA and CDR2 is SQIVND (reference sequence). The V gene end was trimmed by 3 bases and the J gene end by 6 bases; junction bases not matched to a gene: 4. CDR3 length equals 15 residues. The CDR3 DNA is TGTGCCAGTAGTATCGGGACTAGCGGGAGCGGCGAGCAGTACTTC. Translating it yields CASSIGTSGSGEQYF.

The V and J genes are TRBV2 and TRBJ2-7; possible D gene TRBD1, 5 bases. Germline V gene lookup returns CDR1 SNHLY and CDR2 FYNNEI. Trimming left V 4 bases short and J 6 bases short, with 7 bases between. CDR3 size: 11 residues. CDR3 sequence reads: CASSGGGEQYF. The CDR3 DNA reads TGTGCCAGCAGTGGGGGCGGCGAGCAGTACTTC.

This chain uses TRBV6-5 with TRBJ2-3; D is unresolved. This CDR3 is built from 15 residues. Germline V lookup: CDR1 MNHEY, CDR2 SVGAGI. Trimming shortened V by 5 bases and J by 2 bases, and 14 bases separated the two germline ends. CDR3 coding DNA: TGTGCCAGCAGTAGTATAATTTCTTCCACAGATACGCAGTATTTT. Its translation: CASSSIISSTDTQYF.

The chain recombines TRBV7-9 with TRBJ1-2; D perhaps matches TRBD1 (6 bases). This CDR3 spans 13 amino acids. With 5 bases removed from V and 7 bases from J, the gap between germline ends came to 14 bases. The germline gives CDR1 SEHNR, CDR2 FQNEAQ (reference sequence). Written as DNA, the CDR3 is TGTGCCAGCAGCCAAGGGGGACCCGGTGGCTACACCTTC. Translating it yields CASSQGGPGGYTF.

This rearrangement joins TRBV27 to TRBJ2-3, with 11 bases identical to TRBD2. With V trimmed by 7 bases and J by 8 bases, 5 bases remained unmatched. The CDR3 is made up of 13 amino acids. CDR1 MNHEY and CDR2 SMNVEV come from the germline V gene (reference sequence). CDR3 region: CASTTSGGRTQYF. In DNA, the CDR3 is TGTGCCAGCACCACTAGCGGGGGCCGTACGCAGTATTTT.

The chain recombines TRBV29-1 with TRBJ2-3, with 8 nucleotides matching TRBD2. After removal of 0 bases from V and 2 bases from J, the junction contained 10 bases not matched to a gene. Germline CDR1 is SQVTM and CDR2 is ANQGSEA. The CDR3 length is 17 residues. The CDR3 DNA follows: TGCAGCGTTGAAGATTTATCGGCGGGAGGACACACAGATACGCAGTATTTT. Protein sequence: CSVEDLSAGGHTDTQYF.

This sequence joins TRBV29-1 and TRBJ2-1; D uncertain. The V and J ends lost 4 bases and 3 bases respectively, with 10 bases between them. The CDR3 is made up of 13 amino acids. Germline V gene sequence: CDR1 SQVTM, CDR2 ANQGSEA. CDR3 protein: CSVVGNYYNEQFF. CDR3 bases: TGCAGCGTTGTAGGGAATTACTACAATGAGCAGTTCTTC.

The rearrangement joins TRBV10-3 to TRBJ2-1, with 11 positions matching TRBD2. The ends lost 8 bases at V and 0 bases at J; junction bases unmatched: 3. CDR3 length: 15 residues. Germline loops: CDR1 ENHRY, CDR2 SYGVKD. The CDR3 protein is CAIGGLADSYNEQFF. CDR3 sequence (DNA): TGTGCCATCGGGGGACTAGCGGACTCCTACAATGAGCAGTTCTTC.

The CDR3 nucleotides are TGTGCCAGCAGCGTGGGACAGGGGGCTAGTTCCTACGAGCAGTACTTC. It encodes CASSVGQGASSYEQYF. The rearrangement joins TRBV9 to TRBJ2-7; 12 bases map to TRBD1. The trim removed 2 bases at V and 1 base at J, leaving 4 bases unmatched. Germline V gene data show CDR1 as SGDLS and CDR2 as YYNGEE. This CDR3 has 16 amino acids.

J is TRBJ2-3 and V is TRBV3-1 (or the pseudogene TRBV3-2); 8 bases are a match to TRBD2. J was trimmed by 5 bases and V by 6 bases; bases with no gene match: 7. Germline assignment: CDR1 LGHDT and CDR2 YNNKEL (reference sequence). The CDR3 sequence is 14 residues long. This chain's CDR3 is CASSPSGRQDTQYF. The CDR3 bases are TGTGCCAGCAGTCCCAGCGGGAGACAAGATACGCAGTATTTT.

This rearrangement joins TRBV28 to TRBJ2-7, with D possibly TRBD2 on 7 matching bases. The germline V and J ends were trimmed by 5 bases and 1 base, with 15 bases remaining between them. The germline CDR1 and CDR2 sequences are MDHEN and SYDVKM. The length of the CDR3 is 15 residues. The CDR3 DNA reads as TGTGCCAGCAGTCCCTGGAGGGGGGGGTCCTACGAGCAGTACTTC. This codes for CASSPWRGGSYEQYF.

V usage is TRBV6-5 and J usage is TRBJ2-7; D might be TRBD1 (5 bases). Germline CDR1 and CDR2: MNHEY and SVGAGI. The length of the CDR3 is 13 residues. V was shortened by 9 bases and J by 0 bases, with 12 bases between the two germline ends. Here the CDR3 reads CASHDRYSYEQYF. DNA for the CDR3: TGTGCCAGTCACGACAGATACTCCTACGAGCAGTACTTC.

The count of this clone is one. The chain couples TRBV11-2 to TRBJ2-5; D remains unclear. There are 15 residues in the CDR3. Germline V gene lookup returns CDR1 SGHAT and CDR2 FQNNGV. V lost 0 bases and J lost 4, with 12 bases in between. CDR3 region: CASSLDGNRGETQYF. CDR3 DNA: TGTGCCAGCAGCTTAGACGGTAATAGAGGAGAGACCCAGTACTTC.